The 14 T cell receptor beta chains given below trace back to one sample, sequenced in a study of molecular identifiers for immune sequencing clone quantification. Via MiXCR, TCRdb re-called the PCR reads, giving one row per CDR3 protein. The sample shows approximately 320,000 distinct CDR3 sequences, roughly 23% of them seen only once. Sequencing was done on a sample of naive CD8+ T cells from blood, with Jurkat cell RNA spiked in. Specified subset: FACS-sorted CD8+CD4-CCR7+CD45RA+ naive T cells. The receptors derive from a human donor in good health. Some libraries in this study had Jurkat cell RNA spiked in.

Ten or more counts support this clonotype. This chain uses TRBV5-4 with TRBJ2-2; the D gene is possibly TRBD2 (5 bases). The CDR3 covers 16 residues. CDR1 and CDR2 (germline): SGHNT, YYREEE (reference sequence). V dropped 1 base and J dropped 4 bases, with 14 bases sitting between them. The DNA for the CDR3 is TGTGCCAGCAGCTTGTTAGGCGGGTTGAGCACCGGGGAGCTGTTTTTT. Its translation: CASSLLGGLSTGELFF.

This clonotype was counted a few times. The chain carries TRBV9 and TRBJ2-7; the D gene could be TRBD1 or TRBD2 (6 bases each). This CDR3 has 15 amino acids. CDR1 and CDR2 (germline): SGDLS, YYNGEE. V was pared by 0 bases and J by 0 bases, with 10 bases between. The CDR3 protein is CASSVDGGHSYEQYF. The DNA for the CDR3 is TGTGCCAGCAGCGTAGACGGGGGACACTCCTACGAGCAGTACTTC.

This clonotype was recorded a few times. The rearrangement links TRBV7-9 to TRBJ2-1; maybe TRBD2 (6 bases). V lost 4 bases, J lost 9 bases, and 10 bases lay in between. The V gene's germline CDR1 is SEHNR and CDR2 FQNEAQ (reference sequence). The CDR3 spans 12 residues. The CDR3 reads CASSWGDLEQFF. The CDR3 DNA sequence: TGTGCCAGCAGCTGGGGGGACCTTGAGCAGTTCTTC.

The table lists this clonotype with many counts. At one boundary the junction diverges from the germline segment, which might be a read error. In DNA, the CDR3 is TGCAGCGTTAGCCCCAGGGGCCCCATGAGGGTCTTT. This encodes CSVSPRGPMRVF. This rearrangement joins TRBV29-1 to TRBJ1-1; D may be TRBD1 (6 bases). Germline V gene data show CDR1 as SQVTM and CDR2 as ANQGSEA. The CDR3 runs to 12 residues.

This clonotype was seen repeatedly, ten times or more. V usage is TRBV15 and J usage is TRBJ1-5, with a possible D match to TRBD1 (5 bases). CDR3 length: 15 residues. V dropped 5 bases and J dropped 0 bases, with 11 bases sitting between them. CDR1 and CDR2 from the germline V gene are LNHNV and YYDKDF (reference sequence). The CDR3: CATSPNGGSNQPQHF. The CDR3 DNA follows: TGTGCCACCAGCCCCAACGGGGGTAGCAATCAGCCCCAGCATTTT.

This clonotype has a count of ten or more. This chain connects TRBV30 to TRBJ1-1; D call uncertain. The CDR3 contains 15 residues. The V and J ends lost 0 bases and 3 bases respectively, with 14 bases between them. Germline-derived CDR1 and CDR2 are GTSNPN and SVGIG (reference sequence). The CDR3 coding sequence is TGTGCCTGGAGTGTAACCGGGTTGGGGTACACTGAAGCTTTCTTT. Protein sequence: CAWSVTGLGYTEAFF.

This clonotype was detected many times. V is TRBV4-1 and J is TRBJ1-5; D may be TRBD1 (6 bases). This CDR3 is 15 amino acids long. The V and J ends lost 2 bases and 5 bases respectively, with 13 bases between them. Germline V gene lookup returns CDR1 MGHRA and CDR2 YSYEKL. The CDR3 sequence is CASSQTMDSYQPQHF. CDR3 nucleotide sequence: TGCGCCAGCAGCCAAACAATGGACAGCTATCAGCCCCAGCATTTT.

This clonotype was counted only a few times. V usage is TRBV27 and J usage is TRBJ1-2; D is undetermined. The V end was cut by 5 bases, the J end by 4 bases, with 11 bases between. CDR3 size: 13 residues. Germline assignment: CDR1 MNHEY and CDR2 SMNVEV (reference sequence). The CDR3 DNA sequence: TGTGCCAGCAGTCTCTCACAGCTCTATGGCTACACCTTC. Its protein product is CASSLSQLYGYTF.

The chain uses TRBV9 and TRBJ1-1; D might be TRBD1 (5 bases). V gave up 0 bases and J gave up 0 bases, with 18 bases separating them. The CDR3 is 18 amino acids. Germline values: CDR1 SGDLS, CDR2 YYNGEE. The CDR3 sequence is CASSVGEGDLPMNTEAFF. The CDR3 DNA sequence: TGTGCCAGCAGCGTAGGGGAAGGGGACCTTCCCATGAACACTGAAGCTTTCTTT.

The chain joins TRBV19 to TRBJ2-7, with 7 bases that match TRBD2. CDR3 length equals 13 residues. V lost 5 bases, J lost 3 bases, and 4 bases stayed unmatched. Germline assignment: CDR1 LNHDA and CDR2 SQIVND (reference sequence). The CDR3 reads CASSPGRVYEQYF. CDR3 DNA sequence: TGTGCCAGTAGTCCAGGGAGGGTCTACGAGCAGTACTTC.

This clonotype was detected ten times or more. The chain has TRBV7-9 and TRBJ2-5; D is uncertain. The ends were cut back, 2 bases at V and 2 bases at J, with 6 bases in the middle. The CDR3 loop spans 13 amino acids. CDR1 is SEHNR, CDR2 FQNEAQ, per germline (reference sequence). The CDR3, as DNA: TGTGCCAGCAGCTTACCAGCTCAAGAGACCCAGTACTTC. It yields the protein CASSLPAQETQYF.

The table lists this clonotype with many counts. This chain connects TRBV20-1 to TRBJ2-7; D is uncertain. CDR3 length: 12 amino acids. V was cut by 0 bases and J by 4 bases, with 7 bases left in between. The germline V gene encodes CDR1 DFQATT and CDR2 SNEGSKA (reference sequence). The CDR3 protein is CSARELKYEQYF. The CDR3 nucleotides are TGCAGTGCTAGAGAACTTAAGTACGAGCAGTACTTC.

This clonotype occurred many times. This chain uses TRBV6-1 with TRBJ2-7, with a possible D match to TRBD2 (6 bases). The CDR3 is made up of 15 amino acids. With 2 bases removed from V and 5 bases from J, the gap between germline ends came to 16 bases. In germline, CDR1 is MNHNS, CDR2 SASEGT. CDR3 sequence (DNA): TGTGCCAGCAGTGAACCCGACCTTTCTAGCGACGAGCAGTACTTC. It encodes CASSEPDLSSDEQYF.

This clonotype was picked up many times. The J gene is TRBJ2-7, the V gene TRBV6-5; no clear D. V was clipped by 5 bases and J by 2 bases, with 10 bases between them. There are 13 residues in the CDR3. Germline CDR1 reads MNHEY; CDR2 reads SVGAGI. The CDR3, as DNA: TGTGCCAGCAGTCACGGACGGACCTACGAGCAGTACTTC. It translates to CASSHGRTYEQYF.